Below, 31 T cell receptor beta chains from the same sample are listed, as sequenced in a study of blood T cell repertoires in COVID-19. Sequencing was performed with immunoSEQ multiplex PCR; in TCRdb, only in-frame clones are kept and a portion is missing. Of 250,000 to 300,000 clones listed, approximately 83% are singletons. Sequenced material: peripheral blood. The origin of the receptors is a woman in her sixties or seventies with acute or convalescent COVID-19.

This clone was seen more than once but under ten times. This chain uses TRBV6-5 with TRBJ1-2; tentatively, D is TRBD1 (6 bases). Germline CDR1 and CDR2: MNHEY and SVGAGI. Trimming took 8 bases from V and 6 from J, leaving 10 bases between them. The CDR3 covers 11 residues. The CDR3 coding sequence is TGTGCCAGCTACAGGGATAATGGCTACACCTTC. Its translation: CASYRDNGYTF.

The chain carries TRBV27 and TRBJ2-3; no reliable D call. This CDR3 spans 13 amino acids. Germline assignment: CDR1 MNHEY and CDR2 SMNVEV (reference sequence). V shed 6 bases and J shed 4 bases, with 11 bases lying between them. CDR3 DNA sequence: TGTGCCAGCAGACTATACGAGGCAGATACGCAGTATTTT. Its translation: CASRLYEADTQYF.

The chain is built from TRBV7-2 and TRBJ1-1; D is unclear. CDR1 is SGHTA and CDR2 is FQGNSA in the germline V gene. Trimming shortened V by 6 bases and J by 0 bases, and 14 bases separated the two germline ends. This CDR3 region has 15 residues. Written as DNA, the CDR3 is TGTGCCAGCAGAACGCAGGCGGGATTGAACACTGAAGCTTTCTTT. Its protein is CASRTQAGLNTEAFF.

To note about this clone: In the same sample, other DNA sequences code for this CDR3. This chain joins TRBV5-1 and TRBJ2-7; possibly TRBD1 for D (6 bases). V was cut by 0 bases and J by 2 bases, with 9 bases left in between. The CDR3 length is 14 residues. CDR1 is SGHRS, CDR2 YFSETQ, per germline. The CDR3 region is CASSLGAGAYEQYF. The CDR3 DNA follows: TGCGCCAGCAGCTTGGGGGCAGGGGCCTACGAGCAGTACTTC.

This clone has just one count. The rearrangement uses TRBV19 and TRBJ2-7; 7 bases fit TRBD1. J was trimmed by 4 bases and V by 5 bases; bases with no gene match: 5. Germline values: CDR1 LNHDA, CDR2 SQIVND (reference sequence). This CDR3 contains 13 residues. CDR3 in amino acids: CASSWARGYEQYF. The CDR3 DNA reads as TGTGCCAGTAGTTGGGCCAGGGGGTACGAGCAGTACTTC.

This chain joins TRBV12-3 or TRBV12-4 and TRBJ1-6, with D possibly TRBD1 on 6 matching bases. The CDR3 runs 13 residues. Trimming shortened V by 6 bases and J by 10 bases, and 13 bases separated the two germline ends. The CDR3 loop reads CASSNRAASPLHF. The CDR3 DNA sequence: TGTGCCAGCAGCAACAGGGCGGCGTCACCCCTCCACTTT.

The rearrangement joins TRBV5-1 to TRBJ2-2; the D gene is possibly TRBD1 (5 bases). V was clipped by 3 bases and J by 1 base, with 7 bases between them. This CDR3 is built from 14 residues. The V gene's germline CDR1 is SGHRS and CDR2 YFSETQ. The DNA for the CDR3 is TGCGCCAGCAGCTCCCAGGGGAACACCGGGGAGCTGTTTTTT. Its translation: CASSSQGNTGELFF.

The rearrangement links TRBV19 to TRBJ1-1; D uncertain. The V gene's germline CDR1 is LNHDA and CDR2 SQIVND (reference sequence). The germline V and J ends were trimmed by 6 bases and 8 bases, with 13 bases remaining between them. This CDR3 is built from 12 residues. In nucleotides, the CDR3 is TGTGCCAGTAGATCACCTCCACTAGAAGCTTTCTTT. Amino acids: CASRSPPLEAFF.

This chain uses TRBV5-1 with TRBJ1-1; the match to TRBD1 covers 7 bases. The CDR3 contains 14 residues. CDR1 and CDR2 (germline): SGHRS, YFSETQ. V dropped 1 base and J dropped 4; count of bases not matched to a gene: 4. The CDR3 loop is CASSLPGGSTEAFF. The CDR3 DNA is TGCGCCAGCAGCTTGCCAGGGGGGAGCACTGAAGCTTTCTTT.

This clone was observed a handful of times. CDR3 region: CASSPRAGGGEQYF. CDR3 in DNA: TGCGCCAGCAGCCCGCGCGCGGGGGGGGGCGAGCAGTACTTC. This chain uses TRBV4-1 with TRBJ2-7; TRBD2 matches 9 bases. Germline V gene lookup returns CDR1 MGHRA and CDR2 YSYEKL. V dropped 4 bases and J dropped 6; count of bases not matched to a gene: 7. The CDR3 is 14 residues long.

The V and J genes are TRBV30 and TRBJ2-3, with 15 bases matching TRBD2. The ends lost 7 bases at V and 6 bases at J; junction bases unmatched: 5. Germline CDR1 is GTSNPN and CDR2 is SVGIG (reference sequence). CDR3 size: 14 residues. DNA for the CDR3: TGTGCCTCTCGGACTAGCGGGGGGGCCGATACGCAGTATTTT. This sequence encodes CASRTSGGADTQYF. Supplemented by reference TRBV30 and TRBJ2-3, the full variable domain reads SQTIHQWPATLVQPVGSPLSLECTVEGTSNPNLYWYRQAAGRGLQLLFYSVGIGQISSEVPQNLSASRPQDRQFILSSKKLLLSDSGFYLCASRTSGGADTQYFGPGTRLTVL.

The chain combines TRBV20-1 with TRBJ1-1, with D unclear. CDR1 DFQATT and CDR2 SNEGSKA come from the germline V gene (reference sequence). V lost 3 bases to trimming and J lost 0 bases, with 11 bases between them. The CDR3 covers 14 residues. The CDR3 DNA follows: TGCAGTGCTAGTTCGGGGAATCTGAACACTGAAGCTTTCTTT. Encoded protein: CSASSGNLNTEAFF.

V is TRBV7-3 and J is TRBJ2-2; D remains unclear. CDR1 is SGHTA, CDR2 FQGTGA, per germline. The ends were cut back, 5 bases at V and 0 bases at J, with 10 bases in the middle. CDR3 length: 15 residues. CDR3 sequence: CASSDQRTNTGELFF. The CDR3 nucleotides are TGTGCCAGCAGCGATCAGAGGACGAACACCGGGGAGCTGTTTTTT.

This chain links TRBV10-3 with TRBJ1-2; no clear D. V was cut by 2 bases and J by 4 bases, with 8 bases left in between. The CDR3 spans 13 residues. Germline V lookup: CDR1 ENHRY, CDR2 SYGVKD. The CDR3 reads CAISEGEVYGYTF. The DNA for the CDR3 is TGTGCCATCAGTGAGGGGGAGGTCTATGGCTACACCTTC.

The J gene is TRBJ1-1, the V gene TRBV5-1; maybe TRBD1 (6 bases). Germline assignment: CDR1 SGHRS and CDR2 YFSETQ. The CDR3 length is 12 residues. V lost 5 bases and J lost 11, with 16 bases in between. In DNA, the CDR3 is TGCGCCAGCAGTTCGCTCACAGGGACGGCTTTCTTT. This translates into CASSSLTGTAFF.

The CDR3 reads CASSQLGATEAFF. CDR3 nucleotide sequence: TGTGCCAGCAGCCAACTGGGGGCCACTGAAGCTTTCTTT. The chain employs TRBV7-3 and TRBJ1-1; perhaps TRBD1 as D (6 bases). V dropped 5 bases and J dropped 4 bases, with 11 bases sitting between them. The CDR3 is made up of 13 amino acids. CDR1 and CDR2 (germline): SGHTA, FQGTGA.

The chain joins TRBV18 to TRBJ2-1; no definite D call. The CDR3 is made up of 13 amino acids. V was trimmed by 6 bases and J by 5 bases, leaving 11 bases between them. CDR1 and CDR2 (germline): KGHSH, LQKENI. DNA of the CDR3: TGTGCCAGCTCCCCTGGGCTCAACAATGAGCAGTTCTTC. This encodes CASSPGLNNEQFF.

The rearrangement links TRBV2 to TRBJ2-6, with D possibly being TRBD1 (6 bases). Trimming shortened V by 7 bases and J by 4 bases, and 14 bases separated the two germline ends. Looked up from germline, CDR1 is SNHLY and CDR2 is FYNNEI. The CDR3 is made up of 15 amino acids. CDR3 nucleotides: TGTGCCAGCACCCTCACAGGGACCGGGGCCAACGTCCTGACTTTC. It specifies CASTLTGTGANVLTF.

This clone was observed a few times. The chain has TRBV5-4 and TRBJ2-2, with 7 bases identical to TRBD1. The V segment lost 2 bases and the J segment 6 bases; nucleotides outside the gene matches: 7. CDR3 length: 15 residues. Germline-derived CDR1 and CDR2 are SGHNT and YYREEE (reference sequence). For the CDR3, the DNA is TGTGCCAGCAGCTTTTTACAGGGGAGTTCCGGGGAGCTGTTTTTT. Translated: CASSFLQGSSGELFF.

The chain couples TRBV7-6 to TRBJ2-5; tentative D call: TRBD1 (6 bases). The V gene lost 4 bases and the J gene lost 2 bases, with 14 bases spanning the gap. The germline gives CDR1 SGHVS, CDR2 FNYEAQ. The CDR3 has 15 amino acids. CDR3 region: CASSSTGSRQETQYF. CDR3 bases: TGTGCCAGCAGCTCGACAGGTTCCAGGCAAGAGACCCAGTACTTC.

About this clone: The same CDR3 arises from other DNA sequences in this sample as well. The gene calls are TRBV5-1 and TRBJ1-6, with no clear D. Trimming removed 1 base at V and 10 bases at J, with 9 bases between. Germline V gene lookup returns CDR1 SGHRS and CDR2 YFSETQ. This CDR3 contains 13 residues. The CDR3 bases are TGCGCCAGCAGCTTGTCGGGGTACTCACCCCTCCACTTT. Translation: CASSLSGYSPLHF.

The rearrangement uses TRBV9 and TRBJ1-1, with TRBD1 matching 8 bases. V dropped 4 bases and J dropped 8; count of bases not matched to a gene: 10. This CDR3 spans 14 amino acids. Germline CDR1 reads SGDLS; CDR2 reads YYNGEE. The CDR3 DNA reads TGTGCCAGCAGCCTGCGACAGGGGCCCGGCGAAGCTTTCTTT. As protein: CASSLRQGPGEAFF.

CDR3 region: CASSRDIYEQYF. CDR3 DNA sequence: TGTGCCAGCAGTAGGGACATCTACGAGCAGTACTTC. This sequence joins TRBV12-3 or TRBV12-4 and TRBJ2-7; possible D gene TRBD1, 6 bases. Trimming stripped 5 bases from V and 3 bases from J, with 8 bases between. The CDR3 sequence is 12 residues long.

The CDR3 region is CASSSGLAGYEQFF. Here the CDR3 DNA reads TGTGCCAGCAGCTCGGGACTAGCGGGGTATGAGCAGTTCTTC. V usage is TRBV5-5 and J usage is TRBJ2-1; 13 bases agree with TRBD2. The CDR3 is 14 amino acids. From germline, CDR1 is SGHKS and CDR2 YYEKEE (reference sequence). J lost 8 bases, V lost 3 bases, and 2 bases had no gene match.

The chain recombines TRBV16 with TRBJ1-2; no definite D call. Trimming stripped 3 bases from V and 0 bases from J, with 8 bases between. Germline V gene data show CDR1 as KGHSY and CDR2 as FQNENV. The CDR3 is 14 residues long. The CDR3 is CASSQERANYGYTF. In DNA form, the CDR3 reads TGTGCCAGCAGCCAGGAGCGAGCTAACTATGGCTACACCTTC.

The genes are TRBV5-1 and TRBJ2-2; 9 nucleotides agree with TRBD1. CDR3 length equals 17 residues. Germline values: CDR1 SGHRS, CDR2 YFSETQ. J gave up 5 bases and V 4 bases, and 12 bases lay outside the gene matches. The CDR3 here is CASSPRSRTGVTGELFF. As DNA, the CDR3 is TGCGCCAGCAGCCCCCGAAGCCGGACAGGGGTGACCGGGGAGCTGTTTTTT.

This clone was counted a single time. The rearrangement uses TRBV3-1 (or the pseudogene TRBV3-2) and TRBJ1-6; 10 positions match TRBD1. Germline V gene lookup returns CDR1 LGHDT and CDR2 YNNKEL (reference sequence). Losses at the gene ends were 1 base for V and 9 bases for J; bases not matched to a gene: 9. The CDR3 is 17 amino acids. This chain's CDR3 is CASSQAGTGVRSSPLHF. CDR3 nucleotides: TGTGCCAGCAGCCAAGCTGGGACAGGGGTGAGGAGTTCACCCCTCCACTTT.

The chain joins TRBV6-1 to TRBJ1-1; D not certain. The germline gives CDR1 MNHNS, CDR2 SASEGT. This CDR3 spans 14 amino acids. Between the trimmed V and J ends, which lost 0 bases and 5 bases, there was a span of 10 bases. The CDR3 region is CASSEAAGRTEAFF. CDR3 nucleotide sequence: TGTGCCAGCAGTGAAGCGGCGGGAAGGACTGAAGCTTTCTTT.

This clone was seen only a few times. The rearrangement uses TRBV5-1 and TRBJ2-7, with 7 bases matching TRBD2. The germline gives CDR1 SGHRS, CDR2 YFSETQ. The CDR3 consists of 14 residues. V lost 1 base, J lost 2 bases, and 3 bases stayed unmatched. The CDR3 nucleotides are TGCGCCAGCAGCTTGACGGCGGGGGCCTACGAGCAGTACTTC. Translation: CASSLTAGAYEQYF.

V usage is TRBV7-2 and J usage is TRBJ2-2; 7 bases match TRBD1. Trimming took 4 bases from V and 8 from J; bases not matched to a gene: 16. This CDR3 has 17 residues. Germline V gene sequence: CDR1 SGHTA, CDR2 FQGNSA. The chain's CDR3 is CASSSTPGTVGAGELFF. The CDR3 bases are TGTGCCAGCAGCTCAACCCCGGGGACAGTTGGAGCAGGGGAGCTGTTTTTT. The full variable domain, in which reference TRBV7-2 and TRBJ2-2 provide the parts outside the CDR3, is GAGVSQSPSNKVTEKGKDVELRCDPISGHTALYWYRQSLGQGLEFLIYFQGNSAPDKSGLPSDRFSAERTGGSVSTLTIQRTQQEDSAVYLCASSSTPGTVGAGELFFGEGSRLTVL.

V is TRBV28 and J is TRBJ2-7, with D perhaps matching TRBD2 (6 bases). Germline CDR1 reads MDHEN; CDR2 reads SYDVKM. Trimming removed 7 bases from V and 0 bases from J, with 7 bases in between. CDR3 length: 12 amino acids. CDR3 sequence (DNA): TGTGCCAGCAAGCGGGCCTCCTACGAGCAGTACTTC. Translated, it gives CASKRASYEQYF.